The rows below give T cell receptor beta chains drawn from one sample of a study of blood T cell repertoires in COVID-19. Sequenced by immunoSEQ multiplex PCR; TCRdb stores in-frame clones only, minus some. This table has 150,000 to 200,000 clones, approximately 78% appearing once. The material sequenced was peripheral blood. These receptors all stem from a woman aged 80 or older with active or convalescent COVID-19. Each CDR3 is given with its conserved first and last residue. Fields, in order: V gene, CDR3 length, D gene, clone size, J gene, CDR3 protein, CDR3 DNA. The D gene is left open where the match is weak. Expanded clones are given a class, and other clones once, few, many or no size at all.

TRBV10-3,13,-,few,TRBJ1-1,CAIRNSRNTEAFF,TGTGCCATCAGAAACAGTAGGAACACTGAAGCTTTCTTT
TRBV19,15,TRBD1,-,TRBJ2-3,CASSMGQGSTDTQYF,TGTGCCAGTAGTATGGGACAGGGTAGCACAGATACGCAGTATTTT
TRBV7-2,15,TRBD1,-,TRBJ1-1,CASSPATGGNTEAFF,TGTGCCAGCAGCCCTGCGACAGGGGGGAACACTGAAGCTTTCTTT
TRBV4-2,15,-,-,TRBJ1-2,CASSQDQGGIYGYTF,TGTGCCAGCAGCCAAGATCAAGGCGGAATCTATGGCTACACCTTC
TRBV7-4,14,TRBD1,-,TRBJ1-5,CASSLGKQGRPQHF,TGTGCCAGCAGCTTAGGGAAACAGGGGAGGCCCCAGCATTTT
TRBV10-1,15,TRBD1,-,TRBJ1-1,CASSEATGQGGEAFF,TGCGCCAGCAGTGAGGCTACGGGACAGGGGGGTGAAGCTTTCTTT
TRBV9,16,TRBD1,-,TRBJ1-2,CASSVETGGEGHGYTF,TGTGCCAGCAGCGTAGAGACAGGGGGCGAGGGCCATGGCTACACCTTC
TRBV28,13,TRBD1,-,TRBJ2-7,CASSLMTGGEQYF,TGTGCCAGCAGTTTAATGACAGGGGGAGAGCAGTACTTC
TRBV30,13,TRBD1,few,TRBJ1-2,CAWSVGQGLGYTF,TGTGCCTGGAGTGTGGGACAGGGTTTGGGCTACACCTTC
TRBV10-3,13,-,-,TRBJ2-1,CATLDGGYNEQFF,TGTGCCACTCTTGACGGAGGGTACAATGAGCAGTTCTTC
TRBV12-3/TRBV12-4,13,-,few,TRBJ2-5,CASSPGYQETQYF,TGTGCCAGCAGTCCAGGCTACCAAGAGACCCAGTACTTC
TRBV28,14,-,few,TRBJ1-5,CASRMDSFYQPQHF,TGTGCCAGCAGAATGGACAGTTTCTATCAGCCCCAGCATTTT
TRBV3-1/TRBV3-2,14,-,-,TRBJ2-7,CASSQVQGGLEQYF,TGTGCCAGCAGCCAAGTACAGGGAGGGCTCGAGCAGTACTTC
TRBV28,13,TRBD1,-,TRBJ1-1,CASRRQGASEAFF,TGTGCCAGCAGGAGACAGGGGGCGTCTGAAGCTTTCTTT
TRBV3-1/TRBV3-2,16,TRBD2,few,TRBJ2-1,CASSHFGGGAYNEQFF,TGTGCCAGCAGCCATTTCGGCGGGGGGGCCTACAATGAGCAGTTCTTC
TRBV6-1,14,-,few,TRBJ1-2,CASSENRSFYGYTF,TGTGCCAGCAGTGAAAATCGGAGCTTCTATGGCTACACCTTC
TRBV10-3,14,TRBD1,-,TRBJ1-1,CAISESRQGVEAFF,TGTGCCATCAGTGAGTCGAGACAGGGGGTTGAAGCTTTCTTT
TRBV6-2/TRBV6-3,17,TRBD1,-,TRBJ2-7,CASSYSTLGQGAWEQYF,TGTGCCAGCAGTTACTCGACTTTGGGACAGGGGGCCTGGGAGCAGTACTTC
TRBV3-1/TRBV3-2,15,TRBD1,-,TRBJ1-6,CASNPGQGNSSPLHF,TGTGCCAGCAACCCGGGACAGGGGAATAGTTCACCCCTCCACTTT
TRBV19,15,-,-,TRBJ1-4,CASSSGSATNEKLFF,TGTGCCAGTAGCTCCGGCAGCGCAACTAATGAAAAACTGTTTTTT
TRBV28,16,TRBD1,once,TRBJ1-1,CASSLRRTGWGTEAFF,TGTGCCAGCAGTTTAAGAAGGACAGGGTGGGGGACTGAAGCTTTCTTT
TRBV28,15,-,-,TRBJ1-2,CASKDGGSDFHGYTF,TGTGCCAGCAAGGACGGGGGGTCGGATTTTCATGGCTACACCTTC
TRBV11-2,13,-,-,TRBJ1-1,CASGGILNTEAFF,TGTGCCAGCGGGGGGATCTTGAACACTGAAGCTTTCTTT
TRBV6-2/TRBV6-3,13,TRBD2,-,TRBJ2-3,CASSRGGADTQYF,TGTGCCAGCAGTCGCGGGGGGGCAGATACGCAGTATTTT